The rows below give T cell receptor beta chains drawn from one sample of a study of CD8+ T cells in alopecia areata. Clones were sequenced by immunoSEQ multiplex PCR, and TCRdb holds only the in-frame ones, with some missing. The profile shows 170,000 or so clones, about 60% of them singletons. The sample consisted of CD8+ T cells sorted from blood, taken at week 24, from a patient treated with tofacitinib. Receptors were obtained from a human donor with alopecia areata. Each CDR3 is given with its conserved first and last residue. The D gene is left open where the match is weak. A row's size may be missing; if present it is once, few, many or a size class.

>TRBV19|TRBJ1-2|NA|NA
TGTGCCAGTAGTATAGTAGAAGCAGAAGGCTACTATGGCTACACCTTC
CASSIVEAEGYYGYTF
>TRBV5-6|TRBJ2-7|NA|NA
TGTGCCAGCAGTCAGAACAACTACGAGCAGTACTTC
CASSQNNYEQYF
>TRBV9|TRBJ2-1|NA|TRBD2
TGTGCCAGCAGCGTAGGGGGGGGAAAGGACCCCTACAATGAGCAGTTCTTC
CASSVGGGKDPYNEQFF
>TRBV19|TRBJ2-3|few|NA
TGTGCCAGTACTTTAGGTCCAGATACGCAGTATTTT
CASTLGPDTQYF
>TRBV29-1|TRBJ2-3|NA|TRBD2
TGCAGCGTTGACCCCTTTAGCGGGGGGGCGGGTGATACGCAGTATTTT
CSVDPFSGGAGDTQYF
>TRBV7-2|TRBJ2-7|NA|NA
TGTGCCAGCAGCTTAGTAGCGCCGTCCTACGAGCAGTACTTC
CASSLVAPSYEQYF
>TRBV27|TRBJ2-5|NA|NA
TGTGCCAGCAGTTGGAAAGAGACCCAGTACTTC
CASSWKETQYF
>TRBV2|TRBJ1-5|NA|NA
TGTGCCAGCAGTGAAGGCCTGAGTTTTAGCAATCAGCCCCAGCATTTT
CASSEGLSFSNQPQHF
>TRBV21-1|TRBJ2-1|NA|NA
TGTGCCAGCAGCAAAGGGGTAGGGGGCTCCTACAATGAGCAGTTCTTC
CASSKGVGGSYNEQFF
>TRBV2|TRBJ2-2|once|NA
TGTGCCAGCATCCGTGGCCAGGGGAACACCGGGGAGCTGTTTTTT
CASIRGQGNTGELFF
>TRBV19|TRBJ1-1|NA|NA
TGTGCCAGTACCCTCGGGGCGAGTGTCACTGAAGCTTTCTTT
CASTLGASVTEAFF
>TRBV6-1|TRBJ1-5|few|NA
TGTGCCACCGAGACCGGGGGTCAGCCCCAGCATTTT
CATETGGQPQHF
>TRBV5-1|TRBJ2-7|once|TRBD2
TGCGCCAGCAGCCCACCGGGACTAGCGAGGAACGAGCAGTACTTC
CASSPPGLARNEQYF
>TRBV19|TRBJ2-2|NA|NA
TGTGCCAGTAGTATACTATTGGGGTACTCCCCCGAATCGAACACCGGGGAGCTGTTTTTT
CASSILLGYSPESNTGELFF
>TRBV7-9|TRBJ2-1|NA|TRBD2
TGTGCCAGCAGCCCACGACGACTAGCGGGACACAATGAGCAGTTCTTC
CASSPRRLAGHNEQFF
>TRBV11-2|TRBJ2-7|few|NA
TGTGCCAGCAGCTTATTTCCTCGGGGTAAGACCTACGAGCAGTACTTC
CASSLFPRGKTYEQYF
>TRBV7-9|TRBJ1-2|once|NA
TGTGCCAGCAGCCTAATCGGAAGGGGAACGAACTATGGCTACACCTTC
CASSLIGRGTNYGYTF
>TRBV29-1|TRBJ2-7|NA|NA
TGCAGCGTTGGAGGGCAGACATACGAGCAGTACTTC
CSVGGQTYEQYF
>TRBV5-6|TRBJ1-2|NA|NA
TGTGCCAGCAGTTTTGGGTCGGCGGGTGGTGGCTACACCTTC
CASSFGSAGGGYTF
>TRBV5-6|TRBJ2-5|NA|TRBD2
TGTGCCAGCAGCCGCGAATACCCTAGCGGGGGGGTGGAGACCCAGTACTTC
CASSREYPSGGVETQYF
>TRBV29-1|TRBJ2-1|NA|NA
TGCAGCGTTGAAGGATATGCGGGTGGGGACCTCAGCTCCTACAATGAGCAGTTCTTC
CSVEGYAGGDLSSYNEQFF
>TRBV29-1|TRBJ1-1|NA|NA
TGCAGCGTCAGGGCCAACACTGAAGCTTTCTTT
CSVRANTEAFF
>TRBV27|TRBJ1-2|NA|TRBD1
TGTGCCAGCAGTTCCGGACAGGGACCCAACTATGGCTACACCTTC
CASSSGQGPNYGYTF
>TRBV15|TRBJ1-4|NA|NA
TGTGCCACCAGCAGGCGGGGGGATGCAACTAATGAAAAACTGTTTTTT
CATSRRGDATNEKLFF
>TRBV5-1|TRBJ2-5|NA|NA
TGCGCCAGCAGCCTCTCAGGGTTGGGGGAGACCCAGTACTTC
CASSLSGLGETQYF
>TRBV7-8|TRBJ2-5|NA|NA
TGTGCCAGCAGCTTAACTACCGGCTGGGGGGAGACCCAGTACTTC
CASSLTTGWGETQYF
>TRBV30|TRBJ1-5|NA|TRBD1
TGTGCCTGGAGTACGGGACAGGGTAATCAGCCCCAGCATTTT
CAWSTGQGNQPQHF
>TRBV25-1|TRBJ2-1|NA|TRBD1
TGTGCCAGCAGTAAACAGGGGCACTACAATGAGCAGTTCTTC
CASSKQGHYNEQFF
>TRBV7-9|TRBJ2-7|NA|TRBD1
TGTGCCAGCAGCCCGAAACAGGGGCCCTACGAGCAGTACTTC
CASSPKQGPYEQYF
>TRBV5-6|TRBJ1-1|NA|NA
TGTGCCAGCAGCTTGTCTCTGTTACTGGGGGGAACTGAAGCTTTCTTT
CASSLSLLLGGTEAFF
>TRBV5-1|TRBJ2-1|NA|NA
TGCGCCAGCAGCTTGCGGGGGCTCTACAATGAGCAGTTCTTC
CASSLRGLYNEQFF
>TRBV5-1|TRBJ2-7|NA|NA
TGCGCCAGCAGCTTGGGAGGGGAGCAGTACTTC
CASSLGGEQYF
>TRBV29-1|TRBJ2-1|NA|TRBD1
TGCAGCGTTGAATACAGGGGTGAGCAGTTCTTC
CSVEYRGEQFF
>TRBV7-3|TRBJ1-1|few|TRBD1
TGTGCCAGCACCCCAGGGGGCGTACAAGTGAACACTGAAGCTTTCTTT
CASTPGGVQVNTEAFF
>TRBV30|TRBJ1-5|few|NA
TGTGCCTGGAGTGTAATGGGGTGGTATCAGCCCCAGCATTTT
CAWSVMGWYQPQHF
>TRBV4-1|TRBJ1-5|NA|NA
TGCGCCAGCAGCCATTCCAATAGCAATCAGCCCCAGCATTTT
CASSHSNSNQPQHF
>TRBV2|TRBJ2-1|many|TRBD1
TGTGCCAGCAGTGACTACAGGGGGCGCGACAATGAGCAGTTCTTC
CASSDYRGRDNEQFF
>TRBV2|TRBJ2-4|few|TRBD2
TGTGCCAGCAATCCCCCCGGGGGGGGCGAGTACTTC
CASNPPGGGEYF
>TRBV27|TRBJ2-7|NA|NA
TGTGCCAGCTCTGGGTCATACTCTGCCCTTTGGGAGCAGTACTTC
CASSGSYSALWEQYF
>TRBV23-1|TRBJ2-2|few|NA
TGCGCCAGCAGTCAATCCTGGAACACCGGGGAGCTGTTTTTT
CASSQSWNTGELFF
>TRBV10-3|TRBJ2-4|NA|NA
TGTGCCATCAGTCACGACCCGAAAAACATTCAGTACTTC
CAISHDPKNIQYF
>TRBV13|TRBJ2-1|NA|NA
TGTGCCAGCAGCCTCAGGAATGAGCAGTTCTTC
CASSLRNEQFF
>TRBV5-6|TRBJ1-1|NA|NA
TGTGCCAGCAGCTTGGGCAACCGGCCTGAAGCTTTCTTT
CASSLGNRPEAFF
>TRBV7-2|TRBJ1-1|NA|NA
TGTGCCAGCAGCTACAATAGGAACACTGAAGCTTTCTTT
CASSYNRNTEAFF
>TRBV5-1|TRBJ1-1|NA|NA
TGCGCCAGCAGCTTGGCCGGCCAGTTAAAATCCCACCCTTTCTTT
CASSLAGQLKSHPFF
>TRBV5-1|TRBJ1-5|NA|NA
TGCGCCAGCAGCTTGGGGGGGTATAGCAATCAGCCCCAGCATTTT
CASSLGGYSNQPQHF
>TRBV4-1|TRBJ2-4|few|NA
TGCGCCAGCAGCCAAGTGAGAGTAGAGAAAGAAGCCAAAAACATTCAGTACTTC
CASSQVRVEKEAKNIQYF
>TRBV18|TRBJ2-1|few|NA
TGTGCCAGCTCACCTACTCACAATGAGCAGTTCTTC
CASSPTHNEQFF
>TRBV27|TRBJ1-5|NA|NA
TGTGCCAGCAGTTTATATCTGGGAAGCAATCAGCCCCAGCATTTT
CASSLYLGSNQPQHF
>TRBV4-1|TRBJ2-2|NA|NA
TGCGCCAGCAGCCAAAAACAGGGGAACACCGGGGAGCTGTTTTTT
CASSQKQGNTGELFF
>TRBV13|TRBJ1-5|NA|NA
TGTGCCAGCAGCTTACAGGGTGGTAATCAGCCCCAGCATTTT
CASSLQGGNQPQHF
>TRBV2|TRBJ1-2|NA|NA
TGTGCCAGCAGTGAAAGTACAGCGCTCAACTATGGCTACACCTTC
CASSESTALNYGYTF
>TRBV25-1|TRBJ2-7|NA|NA
TGTGCCAGCAGTGAATCTTACGAGCAGTACTTC
CASSESYEQYF